The 9 T cell receptor beta chains listed next were all sequenced from one sample in a study of T cell repertoires in aging, cancer and after chemotherapy. TCR beta rearrangements were amplified from peripheral blood genomic DNA. TRB rearrangements spanning V, D and J were amplified using mixed TRB-A/B primers. TCRdb re-called the multiplex PCR reads with MiXCR, one entry per CDR3 protein. The sample shows a few thousand distinct CDR3 sequences, about three fifths of them seen only once. Sequencing input: blood. The receptors derive from a human donor with a blood cancer.

The chain links TRBV29-1 to TRBJ1-2; D gene ambiguous. The CDR3 has 16 residues. CDR1 is SQVTM and CDR2 is ANQGSEA in the germline V gene. Between the trimmed V and J ends, which lost 3 bases and 1 base, there was a span of 18 bases. CDR3 DNA: TGCAGCGTTGATGCCCGGGCTGGGATGGATAACTATGGCTACACCTTC. It translates to CSVDARAGMDNYGYTF.

The chain has TRBV19 and TRBJ1-2; tentative D call: TRBD1 (5 bases). This CDR3 contains 14 residues. V gave up 5 bases and J gave up 0 bases, with 10 bases separating them. CDR1 and CDR2 from the germline V gene are LNHDA and SQIVND (reference sequence). The CDR3 sequence: CASSAGPTNYGYTF. The CDR3 bases are TGTGCCAGTAGTGCGGGACCGACTAACTATGGCTACACCTTC.

This rearrangement joins TRBV20-1 to TRBJ2-7, with 10 bases matching TRBD2. This CDR3 region has 13 residues. Germline V lookup: CDR1 DFQATT, CDR2 SNEGSKA (reference sequence). The V gene end was trimmed by 5 bases and the J gene end by 3 bases; junction bases not matched to a gene: 4. The CDR3, as DNA: TGCAGTGCTGACGGACTAGCGGTCTACGAGCAGTACTTC. It translates to CSADGLAVYEQYF.

This clonotype was counted between two and nine times. The genes are TRBV6-5 and TRBJ2-7; 8 bases are a match to TRBD2. The CDR3 has 13 residues. Unmatched junction bases numbered 8, after V lost 10 bases and J lost 3 bases. In germline, CDR1 is MNHEY, CDR2 SVGAGI. The CDR3 DNA is TGTGCCACGCGCCTCGGGGGGGGCTACGAGCAGTACTTC. This sequence encodes CATRLGGGYEQYF.

This sequence joins TRBV12-3 or TRBV12-4 and TRBJ2-1, with 7 bases lining up with TRBD1. Trimming removed 9 bases from V and 9 bases from J; junction bases left unmatched: 14. This CDR3 spans 14 amino acids. This CDR3 is CASSAGTAWAEQFF. CDR3 nucleotides: TGTGCCAGTAGTGCCGGGACAGCCTGGGCTGAGCAGTTCTTC.

The chain joins TRBV7-2 to TRBJ2-1; 12 bases are a match to TRBD2. The CDR3 loop spans 17 amino acids. The germline CDR1 and CDR2 sequences are SGHTA and FQGNSA. V lost 2 bases and J lost 9; bases outside the gene matches: 11. CDR3 loop: CASSLWSSGRASGEQFF. DNA of the CDR3: TGTGCCAGCAGCTTATGGTCTAGCGGGAGGGCCTCGGGTGAGCAGTTCTTC.

The genes are TRBV6-5 and TRBJ1-2; D is uncertain. CDR1 and CDR2 (germline): MNHEY, SVGAGI. Trimming pared 8 bases from V and 6 bases from J, leaving 13 bases between. This CDR3 has 12 residues. CDR3 loop: CASLRYRNGYTF. The CDR3 DNA sequence: TGTGCCAGCCTGAGGTACCGGAATGGCTACACCTTC.

The chain is built from TRBV12-3 or TRBV12-4 and TRBJ1-5; D not resolved. The CDR3 is made up of 13 amino acids. V was shortened by 3 bases and J by 1 base, with 4 bases between the two germline ends. Written as DNA, the CDR3 is TGTGCCAGCAGTTTTGGCAGCAATCAGCCCCAGCATTTT. It codes for CASSFGSNQPQHF.

A few counts support this clonotype. The CDR3 loop is CSVDSANPDTQYF. The DNA of the CDR3 is TGCAGCGTTGATTCCGCCAATCCGGATACGCAGTATTTT. The chain carries TRBV29-1 and TRBJ2-3; D not resolved. Germline lookup yields CDR1 SQVTM and CDR2 ANQGSEA. This CDR3 has 13 residues. Trimming removed 3 bases from V and 6 bases from J, with 13 bases in between.